This T cell receptor beta chain was obtained from a study of cytomegalovirus exposure and HLA in healthy donors. Study outcomes and limitations: Three CMV-associated chains were confirmed in vitro to be specific for CMV antigens.

After removal of 3 bases from V and 6 bases from J, the junction contained 7 bases not matched to a gene. The CDR3 extends over 14 amino acids. CDR1 is SGHNT, CDR2 YYREEE, per germline (reference sequence). PCR involved 60 Vbeta and 13 Jbeta primers. Measured with immunoSEQ multiplex PCR; TCRdb has only the in-frame clones, and not every one. This table holds about 170,000 clones, around 83% found once. On this clone: Its antigen is unknown.

The chain has TRBV5-4 and TRBJ1-2; 8 bases line up with TRBD1. Sequenced: PBMCs. This clonotype originated in a young man in good health and CMV-seropositive. This chain's CDR3 is CASSSWTGMDGYTF. CDR3 in DNA: TGTGCCAGCAGCTCCTGGACAGGGATGGATGGCTACACCTTC.